This T cell receptor (beta chain) was captured in a study of cytomegalovirus exposure and HLA in healthy donors. Notes on this clone: What it recognizes is unknown.

Study-level points and caveats: Published work reported that the classifier diagnosed cytomegalovirus status with high specificity and sensitivity.

The study ran its PCR with 60 Vbeta and 13 Jbeta primers. Clones were sequenced by immunoSEQ multiplex PCR, and TCRdb holds only the in-frame ones, with some missing. The sample carries under 200,000 clones, 68% recorded once. Germline V gene data show CDR1 as MNHEY and CDR2 as SMNVEV (reference sequence). The CDR3 runs to 13 residues. V lost 2 bases, J lost 4 bases, and 9 bases lay in between. Donors had nominal health at sampling but likely had unrecorded immune exposures. The chain couples TRBV27 to TRBJ2-7; D is undetermined. The receptor was isolated from a middle-aged woman in good health and CMV-seropositive. Material: PBMCs. For the CDR3, the DNA is TGTGCCAGCAGTTTAGGGCTGATTTACGAGCAGTACTTC. This encodes CASSLGLIYEQYF.